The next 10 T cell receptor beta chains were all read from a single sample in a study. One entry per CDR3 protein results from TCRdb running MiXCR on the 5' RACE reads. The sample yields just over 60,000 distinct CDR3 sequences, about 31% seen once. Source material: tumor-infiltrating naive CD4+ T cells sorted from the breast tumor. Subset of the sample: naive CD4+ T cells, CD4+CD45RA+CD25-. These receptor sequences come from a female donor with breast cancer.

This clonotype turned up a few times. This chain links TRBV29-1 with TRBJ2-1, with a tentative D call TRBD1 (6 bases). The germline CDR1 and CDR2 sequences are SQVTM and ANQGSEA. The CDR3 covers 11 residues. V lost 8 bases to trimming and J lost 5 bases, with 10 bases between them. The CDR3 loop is CSSYRDNEQFF. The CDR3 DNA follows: TGCAGCTCATACAGGGACAATGAGCAGTTCTTC.

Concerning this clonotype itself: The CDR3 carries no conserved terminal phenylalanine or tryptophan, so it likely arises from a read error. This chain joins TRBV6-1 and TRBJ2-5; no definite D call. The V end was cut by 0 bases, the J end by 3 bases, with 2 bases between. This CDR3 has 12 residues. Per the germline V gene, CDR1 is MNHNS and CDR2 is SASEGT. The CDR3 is CASSEAEETQYS. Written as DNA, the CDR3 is TGTGCCAGCAGTGAAGCAGAAGAGACCCAGTACTCC.

CDR3 sequence reads: CSALSVSTDTQYF. The CDR3 region has the DNA TGCAGTGCTTTGAGCGTAAGCACAGATACGCAGTATTTT. V gene TRBV20-1 combines with J gene TRBJ2-3; no clear D gene. This CDR3 has 13 amino acids. Per the germline V gene, CDR1 is DFQATT and CDR2 is SNEGSKA (reference sequence). Trimming took off 5 bases at V and 0 bases at J, with 9 bases between the two ends.

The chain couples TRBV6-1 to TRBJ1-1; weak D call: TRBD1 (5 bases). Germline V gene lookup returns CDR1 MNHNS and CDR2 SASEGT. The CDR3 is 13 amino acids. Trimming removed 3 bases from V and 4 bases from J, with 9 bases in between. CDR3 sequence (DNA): TGTGCCAGCAGTGATACAGGTTTCACTGAAGCTTTCTTT. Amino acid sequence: CASSDTGFTEAFF.

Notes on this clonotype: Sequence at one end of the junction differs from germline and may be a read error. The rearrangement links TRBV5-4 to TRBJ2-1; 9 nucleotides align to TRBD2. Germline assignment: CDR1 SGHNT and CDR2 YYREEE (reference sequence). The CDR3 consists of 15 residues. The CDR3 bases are TGTGCCGGCAGCTTGGGCGGGAGGGCCAACAATGAGCAGTTCTTC. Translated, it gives CAGSLGGRANNEQFF.

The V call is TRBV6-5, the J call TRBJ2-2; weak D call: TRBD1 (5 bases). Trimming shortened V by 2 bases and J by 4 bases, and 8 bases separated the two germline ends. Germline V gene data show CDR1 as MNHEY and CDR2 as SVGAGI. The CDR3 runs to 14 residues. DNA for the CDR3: TGTGCCAGCAGTTACACAGGAACCACCGGGGAGCTGTTTTTT. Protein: CASSYTGTTGELFF.

The chain's CDR3 is CASSRRGHYGYTF. In nucleotides, the CDR3 is TGTGCCAGCAGCCGTCGGGGCCACTATGGCTACACCTTC. The V gene is TRBV5-6, the J gene TRBJ1-2; maybe TRBD1 (5 bases). V lost 4 bases and J 3 bases, leaving 10 bases between the germline ends. Germline assignment: CDR1 SGHDT and CDR2 YYEEEE. CDR3 length equals 13 residues.

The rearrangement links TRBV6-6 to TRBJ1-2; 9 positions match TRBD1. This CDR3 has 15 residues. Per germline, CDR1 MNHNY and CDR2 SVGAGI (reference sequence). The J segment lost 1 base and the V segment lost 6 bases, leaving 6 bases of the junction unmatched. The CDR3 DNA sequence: TGTGCCAGCAGGGCGGGACAGGGAAGTAACTATGGCTACACCTTC. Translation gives CASRAGQGSNYGYTF.

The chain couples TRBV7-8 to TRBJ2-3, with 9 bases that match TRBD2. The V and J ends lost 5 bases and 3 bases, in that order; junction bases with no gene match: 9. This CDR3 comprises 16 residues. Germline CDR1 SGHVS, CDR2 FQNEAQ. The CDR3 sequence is CASSPRGSGSTDTQYF. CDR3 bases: TGTGCCAGCAGCCCCAGGGGTAGCGGGAGTACAGATACGCAGTATTTT. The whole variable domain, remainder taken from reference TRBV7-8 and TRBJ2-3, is GAGVSQSPRYKVAKRGQDVALRCDPISGHVSLFWYQQALGQGPEFLTYFQNEAQLDKSGLPSDRFFAERPEGSVSTLKIQRTQQEDSAVYLCASSPRGSGSTDTQYFGPGTRLTVL.

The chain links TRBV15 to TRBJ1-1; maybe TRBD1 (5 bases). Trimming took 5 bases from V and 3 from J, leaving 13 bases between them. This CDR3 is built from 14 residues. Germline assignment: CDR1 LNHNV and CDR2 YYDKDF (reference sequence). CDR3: CATSGGGGDTEAFF. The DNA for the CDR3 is TGTGCCACCAGCGGGGGAGGAGGGGACACTGAAGCTTTCTTT.